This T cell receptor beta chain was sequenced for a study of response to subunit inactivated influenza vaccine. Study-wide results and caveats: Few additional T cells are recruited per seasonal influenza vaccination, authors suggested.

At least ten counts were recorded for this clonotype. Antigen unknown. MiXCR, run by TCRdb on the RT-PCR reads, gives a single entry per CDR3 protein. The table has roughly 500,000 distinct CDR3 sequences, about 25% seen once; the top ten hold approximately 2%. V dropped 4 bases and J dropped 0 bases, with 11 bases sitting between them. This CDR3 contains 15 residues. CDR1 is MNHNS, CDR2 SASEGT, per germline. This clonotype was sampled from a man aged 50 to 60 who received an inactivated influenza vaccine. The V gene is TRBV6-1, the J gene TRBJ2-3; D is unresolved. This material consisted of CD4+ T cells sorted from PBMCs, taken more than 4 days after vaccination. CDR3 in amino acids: CASSVGPSSTDTQYF. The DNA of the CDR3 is TGTGCCAGCAGTGTCGGACCGTCTAGCACAGATACGCAGTATTTT.